The following is a TCR beta chain sequence with its context. Its antigen is currently unknown. Unique molecular identifiers were used in preparing the TCRbeta library. TCRdb re-called the PCR reads through MiXCR, storing one row per CDR3 protein. The sample holds hundreds of thousands of distinct CDR3 sequences, about 10% seen once. The CDR3 has 15 amino acids. V shed 0 bases, J shed 8 bases, and the junction held 8 bases outside the gene matches. Germline V gives CDR1 SGHDT, CDR2 YYEEEE. This sample stems from a study of T-cell reconstitution after alpha-beta-depleted transplantation in children. Findings and caveats of the study: Several hundred rapidly expanded clones from non-depleted graft cells reportedly supplied alpha-beta T cells about two months post-transplant. Newly produced T cells mostly provided counts and TCRbeta diversity after one year, as hyperexpanded clones declined. TCRbeta diversity was high at day 60 in some patients (a result of surviving recipient T cells and thymic progenitors).

The rearrangement links TRBV5-6 to TRBJ2-1; 7 bases match TRBD2. The specimen comprised PBMCs, sampled before TCRalphabeta/CD19-depleted stem cell transplant. The sequence was obtained from a child under 10 years old with inherited bone marrow failure, due to receive a stem cell transplant. DNA for the CDR3: TGTGCCAGCAGCTTGGTCCTAGCGGAGGCGTATGAGCAGTTCTTC. Amino acids: CASSLVLAEAYEQFF.